This T cell receptor beta chain originates from a study of shared clonotypes between healthy human individuals. Produced via immunoSEQ multiplex PCR; TCRdb's table is partial and in-frame only. This sample carries approximately 710,000 clones, about 90% of them seen once, and the ten largest clones take around a third. The V end was cut by 3 bases, the J end by 1 base, with 16 bases between. Per germline, CDR1 SGHTS and CDR2 YDEGEE. CDR3 length: 17 amino acids. The sequenced sample consisted of memory CD8+ T cells from PBMCs. Indicated subset: CD45RO+ cells pooled with CCR7-negative TemRA cells. The chain recombines TRBV5-8 with TRBJ2-2, with a possible D match to TRBD2 (6 bases). The TCR comes from a man younger than 35 in good health. Some clones in this sample may be carry-over from other donors' samples. CDR3 protein: CASSSRRGTGNTGELFF. The CDR3, as DNA: TGTGCCAGCAGCTCCCGCCGGGGGACGGGGAACACCGGGGAGCTGTTTTTT.